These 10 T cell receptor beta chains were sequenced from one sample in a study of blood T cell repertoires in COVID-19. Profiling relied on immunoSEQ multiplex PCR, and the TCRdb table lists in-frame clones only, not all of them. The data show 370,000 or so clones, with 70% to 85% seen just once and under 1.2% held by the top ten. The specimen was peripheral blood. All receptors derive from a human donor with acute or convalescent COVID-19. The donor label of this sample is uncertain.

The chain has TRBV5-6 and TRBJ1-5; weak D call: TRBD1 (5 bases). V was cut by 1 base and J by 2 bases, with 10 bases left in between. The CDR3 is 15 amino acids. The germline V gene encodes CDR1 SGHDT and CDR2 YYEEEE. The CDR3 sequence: CASSLKGARNQPQHF. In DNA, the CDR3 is TGTGCCAGCAGCTTGAAAGGGGCACGCAATCAGCCCCAGCATTTT.

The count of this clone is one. The CDR3: CASKPAGGLNYGYTF. For the CDR3, the DNA is TGTGCCAGCAAACCCGCCGGAGGACTTAACTATGGCTACACCTTC. The V call is TRBV6-5, the J call TRBJ1-2; D unclear. The CDR3 extends over 15 amino acids. The ends were cut back, 7 bases at V and 1 base at J, with 16 bases in the middle. The germline gives CDR1 MNHEY, CDR2 SVGAGI.

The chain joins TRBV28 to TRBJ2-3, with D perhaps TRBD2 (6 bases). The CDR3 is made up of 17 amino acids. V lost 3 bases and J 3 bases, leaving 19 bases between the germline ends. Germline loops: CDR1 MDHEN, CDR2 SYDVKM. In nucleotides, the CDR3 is TGTGCCAGCAGTTTTGATCGCGTGACTAGTAATACAGATACGCAGTATTTT. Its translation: CASSFDRVTSNTDTQYF.

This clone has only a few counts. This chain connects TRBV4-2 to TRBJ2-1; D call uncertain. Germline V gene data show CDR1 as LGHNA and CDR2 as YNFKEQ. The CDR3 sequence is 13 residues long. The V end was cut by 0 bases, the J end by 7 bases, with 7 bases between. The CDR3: CASSQDLFNEQFF. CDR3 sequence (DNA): TGTGCCAGCAGCCAAGATTTATTTAATGAGCAGTTCTTC.

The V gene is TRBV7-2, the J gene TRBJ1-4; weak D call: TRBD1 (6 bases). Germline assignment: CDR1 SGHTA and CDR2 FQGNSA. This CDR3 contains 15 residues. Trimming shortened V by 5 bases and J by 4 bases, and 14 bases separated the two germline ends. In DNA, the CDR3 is TGTGCCAGCAGCCCTGGGCGGGGGCTTAATGAAAAACTGTTTTTT. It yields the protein CASSPGRGLNEKLFF.

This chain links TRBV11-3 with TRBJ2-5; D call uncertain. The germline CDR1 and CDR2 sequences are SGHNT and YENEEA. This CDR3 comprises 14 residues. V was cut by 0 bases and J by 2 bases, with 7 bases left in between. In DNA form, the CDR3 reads TGTGCCAGCAGCTTAGATCGTAAACAAGAGACCCAGTACTTC. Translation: CASSLDRKQETQYF.

This chain's CDR3 is CASSLWDGGVQFF. In nucleotides, the CDR3 is TGTGCCAGCAGTTTATGGGACGGGGGAGTGCAGTTCTTC. The rearrangement uses TRBV27 and TRBJ2-1, with D possibly being TRBD2 (6 bases). The CDR3 consists of 13 residues. The germline CDR1 and CDR2 sequences are MNHEY and SMNVEV (reference sequence). V was pared by 1 base and J by 12 bases, with 13 bases between.

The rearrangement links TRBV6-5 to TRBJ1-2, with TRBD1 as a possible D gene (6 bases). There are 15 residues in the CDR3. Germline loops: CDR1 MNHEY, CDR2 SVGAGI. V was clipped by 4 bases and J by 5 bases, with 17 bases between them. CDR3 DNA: TGTGCCAGCAGTTCCCCACATGGACAGAGTTATGGCTACACCTTC. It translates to CASSSPHGQSYGYTF.

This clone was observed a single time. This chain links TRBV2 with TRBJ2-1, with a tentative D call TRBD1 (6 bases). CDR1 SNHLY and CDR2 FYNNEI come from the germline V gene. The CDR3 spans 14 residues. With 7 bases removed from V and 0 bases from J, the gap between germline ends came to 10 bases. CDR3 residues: CASIQDSSYNEQFF. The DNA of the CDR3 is TGTGCCAGCATTCAGGACAGCTCCTACAATGAGCAGTTCTTC. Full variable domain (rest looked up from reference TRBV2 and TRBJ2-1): EPEVTQTPSHQVTQMGQEVILRCVPISNHLYFYWYRQILGQKVEFLVSFYNNEISEKSEIFDDQFSVERPDGSNFTLKIRSTKLEDSAMYFCASIQDSSYNEQFFGPGTRLTVL.

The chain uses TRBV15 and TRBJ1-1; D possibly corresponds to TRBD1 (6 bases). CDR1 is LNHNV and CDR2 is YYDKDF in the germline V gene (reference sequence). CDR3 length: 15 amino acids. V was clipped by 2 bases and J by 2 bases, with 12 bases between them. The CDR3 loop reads CATSRSDSINTEAFF. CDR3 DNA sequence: TGTGCCACCAGCAGATCGGACAGTATAAACACTGAAGCTTTCTTT.